This T cell receptor beta chain was captured by sequencing in a study of T cells in Graves' hyperthyroidism and ophthalmopathy. V lost 3 bases and J 2 bases, leaving 8 bases between the germline ends. This CDR3 spans 13 amino acids. Germline assignment: CDR1 MNHEY and CDR2 SMNVEV (reference sequence). The CDR3 regions of TCR beta were amplified from RNA transcripts. Initially, a first-round RT-PCR of the TCR CDR3 employed the HTBI primer set. TCRdb re-analysed the multiplex PCR reads in MiXCR, keeping a single row per CDR3 protein. The data show hundreds of thousands of distinct CDR3 sequences, roughly 13% seen once. Ten or more counts support this clonotype.

The sample was blood. The rearrangement uses TRBV27 and TRBJ2-7, with D unresolved. The TCR originated in a woman in her forties with Graves' ophthalmopathy. The CDR3 reads CASSFAEPYEQYF. Here the CDR3 DNA reads TGTGCCAGCAGTTTCGCAGAACCCTACGAGCAGTACTTC.